Each of the 26 T cell receptor beta chains below was sequenced from the same sample in a study of shared clonotypes between healthy human individuals. Assay used: immunoSEQ multiplex PCR; TCRdb lists only in-frame clones, some missing. The table has approximately 1,500,000 clones, under 99% seen once. The sample comprised naive CD4+ T cells sorted from blood. Subset noted: CD45RA+ positively selected. Every receptor here comes from a man aged 25-45 years in good health.

The chain carries TRBV27 and TRBJ2-7; 9 bases fit TRBD1. Germline CDR1 and CDR2: MNHEY and SMNVEV (reference sequence). Trimming took 2 bases from V and 2 from J; bases not matched to a gene: 1. The CDR3 sequence is 14 residues long. The CDR3 loop is CASSLRTGAYEQYF. Written as DNA, the CDR3 is TGTGCCAGCAGTTTAAGGACAGGGGCCTACGAGCAGTACTTC.

The chain carries TRBV28 and TRBJ2-5, with 8 bases identical to TRBD1. The CDR3 has 16 amino acids. Trimming at V came to 5 bases and at J to 2 bases, leaving 10 bases not matched to a gene. Germline loops: CDR1 MDHEN, CDR2 SYDVKM. CDR3 sequence: CASSPRQGRGQETQYF. CDR3 DNA: TGTGCCAGCAGTCCACGACAGGGGAGAGGGCAAGAGACCCAGTACTTC.

This chain joins TRBV2 and TRBJ2-1; D might be TRBD1 or TRBD2, each matching 6 bases. From germline, CDR1 is SNHLY and CDR2 FYNNEI. The CDR3 consists of 15 residues. Trimming took off 7 bases at V and 3 bases at J, with 16 bases between the two ends. CDR3: CASTGGGGSYNEQFF. The CDR3 DNA reads as TGTGCCAGCACCGGAGGAGGGGGAAGCTACAATGAGCAGTTCTTC.

This clone was recorded only once. The V call is TRBV2, the J call TRBJ2-6; possible D gene TRBD1, 5 bases. V lost 6 bases to trimming and J lost 0 bases, with 15 bases between them. Germline-derived CDR1 and CDR2 are SNHLY and FYNNEI. The CDR3 length is 17 residues. CDR3: CASSAAGPSSGANVLTF. For the CDR3, the DNA is TGTGCCAGCAGCGCTGCAGGGCCTAGCTCTGGGGCCAACGTCCTGACTTTC.

This chain joins TRBV5-5 and TRBJ2-1, with TRBD2 matching over 10 bases. Germline assignment: CDR1 SGHKS and CDR2 YYEKEE (reference sequence). The CDR3 length is 14 residues. Losses at the gene ends were 4 bases for V and 8 bases for J; bases not matched to a gene: 6. The CDR3 sequence is CASSALTSGHEQFF. Written as DNA, the CDR3 is TGTGCCAGCAGCGCCCTGACTAGCGGGCATGAGCAGTTCTTC.

Regarding this clone: Other DNA sequences from this sample encode an identical CDR3 as well. V usage is TRBV11-2 and J usage is TRBJ2-3, with D hard to call. Trimming removed 4 bases at V and 0 bases at J, with 2 bases between. The CDR3 is made up of 12 amino acids. Germline-derived CDR1 and CDR2 are SGHAT and FQNNGV. The CDR3 protein is CASSSSTDTQYF. Written as DNA, the CDR3 is TGTGCCAGCAGCTCCAGCACAGATACGCAGTATTTT.

The CDR3 spells CASSFTPLTQPHEQYF. In nucleotides, the CDR3 is TGCGCCAGCAGTTTTACCCCCTTGACCCAGCCGCACGAGCAGTACTTC. This chain uses TRBV10-1 with TRBJ2-7, with no clear D. This CDR3 region has 16 residues. Germline CDR1 WNHNN, CDR2 SYGVQD (reference sequence). V was cut by 5 bases and J by 5 bases, with 22 bases left in between.

This chain joins TRBV4-2 and TRBJ2-5, with D maybe TRBD2 (7 bases). CDR3 size: 15 residues. Per the germline V gene, CDR1 is LGHNA and CDR2 is YNFKEQ. V shed 5 bases and J shed 1 base, with 14 bases lying between them. The CDR3 bases are TGTGCCAGCAGCGCGCGGGGGCCTTCCCAAGAGACCCAGTACTTC. Its protein is CASSARGPSQETQYF.

A single count supports this clone. This chain connects TRBV29-1 to TRBJ2-1; either TRBD1 or TRBD2 may fit D (6 bases each). Germline lookup yields CDR1 SQVTM and CDR2 ANQGSEA. Trimming cost V 6 bases and J 0 bases, with 15 bases left between them. The CDR3 is 15 residues long. The DNA for the CDR3 is TGCAGCGTGGACGGGGGCGCCAGCTCCTACAATGAGCAGTTCTTC. It translates to CSVDGGASSYNEQFF.

V gene TRBV7-2 combines with J gene TRBJ2-3, with 10 bases aligning to TRBD2. V shed 1 base and J 0 bases; nucleotides not matched to a gene: 1. This CDR3 is 16 amino acids long. Germline CDR1 reads SGHTA; CDR2 reads FQGNSA. CDR3 coding DNA: TGTGCCAGCAGCTTAGATAGCGGGAGGAGCACAGATACGCAGTATTTT. Residues: CASSLDSGRSTDTQYF.

The chain employs TRBV28 and TRBJ2-3; 7 bases are a match to TRBD2. The CDR3 spans 15 residues. Germline trimming cut 3 bases from V and 8 bases from J; bases unmatched to any gene: 11. Germline CDR1 reads MDHEN; CDR2 reads SYDVKM. In DNA, the CDR3 is TGTGCCAGCAGTTTCCCCCGGGGGGTTTCGGCTACGCAGTATTTT. Its protein is CASSFPRGVSATQYF.

This clone was observed once. The chain has TRBV5-1 and TRBJ2-5; D ambiguous. This CDR3 is built from 16 residues. Per the germline V gene, CDR1 is SGHRS and CDR2 is YFSETQ. The germline V and J ends were trimmed by 0 bases and 0 bases, with 12 bases remaining between them. For the CDR3, the DNA is TGCGCCAGCAGCTTGGCCGACTTTCCAGACCAAGAGACCCAGTACTTC. Its translation is CASSLADFPDQETQYF.

The V call is TRBV10-1, the J call TRBJ2-1; 12 bases align to TRBD2. The CDR3 extends over 16 amino acids. Looked up from germline, CDR1 is WNHNN and CDR2 is SYGVQD (reference sequence). V lost 3 bases, J lost 2 bases, and 2 bases stayed unmatched. The CDR3 sequence: CASSDRLAGAYNEQFF. CDR3 DNA: TGCGCCAGCAGTGATCGACTAGCGGGAGCCTACAATGAGCAGTTCTTC.

This sequence joins TRBV5-6 and TRBJ1-2; TRBD1 aligns across 9 bases. The CDR3 is made up of 13 amino acids. The V gene's germline CDR1 is SGHDT and CDR2 YYEEEE. Trimming at V came to 6 bases and at J to 7 bases, leaving 7 bases not matched to a gene. In nucleotides, the CDR3 is TGTGCCAGCACCGTGGGACAGGGCTCTGGCTACACCTTC. Translation: CASTVGQGSGYTF.

The chain employs TRBV7-2 and TRBJ1-2; D is perhaps TRBD1 (6 bases). This CDR3 has 14 residues. The V end lost 5 bases, the J end lost 6 bases, and 16 bases lay between the germline ends. The germline gives CDR1 SGHTA, CDR2 FQGNSA. Written as DNA, the CDR3 is TGTGCCAGCAGCCCATCGCAGGGGCATCATGGCTACACCTTC. Its translation: CASSPSQGHHGYTF. Together with reference TRBV7-2 and TRBJ1-2, the CDR3 gives the full variable domain: GAGVSQSPSNKVTEKGKDVELRCDPISGHTALYWYRQSLGQGLEFLIYFQGNSAPDKSGLPSDRFSAERTGGSVSTLTIQRTQQEDSAVYLCASSPSQGHHGYTFGSGTRLTVV.

The chain employs TRBV10-1 and TRBJ2-7, with D perhaps matching TRBD1 or TRBD2 (5 bases each). The CDR3 covers 17 residues. CDR1 and CDR2 (germline): WNHNN, SYGVQD (reference sequence). The V end was cut by 3 bases, the J end by 2 bases, with 20 bases between. The CDR3 bases are TGCGCCAGCAGTGACCAGAGATATGGGGGTACCACCTACGAGCAGTACTTC. It codes for CASSDQRYGGTTYEQYF.

The chain links TRBV12-5 to TRBJ2-7; D tentatively reads TRBD1 or TRBD2 (5 bases each). Germline CDR1 LGHNT, CDR2 FRNRAP. The V gene lost 6 bases and the J gene lost 6 bases, with 24 bases spanning the gap. CDR3 length equals 16 residues. The CDR3 bases are TGTGCTAGTGGCTTCTCTACAAGGGACGGAGGTCTCGAGCAGTACTTC. Amino acid sequence: CASGFSTRDGGLEQYF.

V and J are TRBV15 and TRBJ1-5; D uncertain. The CDR3 runs to 13 residues. Germline CDR1 and CDR2: LNHNV and YYDKDF (reference sequence). With 0 bases removed from V and 6 bases from J, the gap between germline ends came to 6 bases. The CDR3 DNA is TGTGCCACCAGCAGAGATACGAGTCAGCCCCAGCATTTT. Translation: CATSRDTSQPQHF.

This clone was observed once. The chain carries TRBV7-8 and TRBJ2-1; 10 bases line up with TRBD2. V was pared by 0 bases and J by 0 bases, with 11 bases of the junction left unmatched. Germline V gene sequence: CDR1 SGHVS, CDR2 FQNEAQ. This CDR3 is built from 20 residues. CDR3 sequence reads: CASSLAWASGGLSSYNEQFF. The CDR3 DNA reads as TGTGCCAGCAGCTTAGCGTGGGCTAGCGGGGGCCTCAGCTCCTACAATGAGCAGTTCTTC. Drawing the rest from reference TRBV7-8 and TRBJ2-1, the complete variable domain is GAGVSQSPRYKVAKRGQDVALRCDPISGHVSLFWYQQALGQGPEFLTYFQNEAQLDKSGLPSDRFFAERPEGSVSTLKIQRTQQEDSAVYLCASSLAWASGGLSSYNEQFFGPGTRLTVL.

The rearrangement links TRBV18 to TRBJ2-1; TRBD1 might be the D (6 bases). Trimming removed 5 bases at V and 0 bases at J, with 8 bases between. The CDR3 spans 14 residues. Germline values: CDR1 KGHSH, CDR2 LQKENI. CDR3 sequence reads: CASSGGTSYNEQFF. CDR3 DNA: TGTGCCAGCTCAGGGGGCACCTCCTACAATGAGCAGTTCTTC. Combining the CDR3 with reference TRBV18 and TRBJ2-1 gives the whole variable domain NAGVMQNPRHLVRRRGQEARLRCSPMKGHSHVYWYRQLPEEGLKFMVYLQKENIIDESGMPKERFSAEFPKEGPSILRIQQVVRGDSAAYFCASSGGTSYNEQFFGPGTRLTVL.

This sequence joins TRBV25-1 and TRBJ2-7; D gene ambiguous. Trimming took off 2 bases at V and 3 bases at J, with 11 bases between the two ends. CDR3 size: 14 residues. Germline-derived CDR1 and CDR2 are MGHDK and SYGVNS. Here the CDR3 reads CASSEGGLGYEQYF. In DNA, the CDR3 is TGTGCCAGCAGTGAAGGTGGGTTAGGCTACGAGCAGTACTTC.

This chain links TRBV27 with TRBJ2-7, with unresolved D. Per germline, CDR1 MNHEY and CDR2 SMNVEV (reference sequence). V dropped 6 bases and J dropped 0 bases, with 21 bases sitting between them. The CDR3 contains 17 residues. The CDR3 DNA reads TGTGCCAGCAGCCTGAAACCCCCTCGACTGAACTCCTACGAGCAGTACTTC. This gives the protein CASSLKPPRLNSYEQYF.

The chain links TRBV18 to TRBJ2-7; TRBD1 or TRBD2 may be the D gene (5 bases each). V was cut by 5 bases and J by 6 bases, with 17 bases left in between. Germline V gene sequence: CDR1 KGHSH, CDR2 LQKENI. The CDR3 consists of 14 residues. This CDR3 reads CASSVREKGTEQYF. CDR3 DNA: TGTGCCAGCTCAGTCCGGGAAAAGGGGACCGAGCAGTACTTC.

The chain uses TRBV29-1 and TRBJ1-2; D remains ambiguous. Germline CDR1 SQVTM, CDR2 ANQGSEA. The CDR3 consists of 17 residues. Trimming stripped 4 bases from V and 1 base from J, with 22 bases between. The CDR3 nucleotides are TGCAGCGTTGGGCCCCCGCGGGGTCGGAGTAATAACTATGGCTACACCTTC. This encodes CSVGPPRGRSNNYGYTF.

The gene calls are TRBV19 and TRBJ1-2, with TRBD1 as a possible D gene (6 bases). The V and J ends lost 11 bases and 4 bases respectively, with 11 bases between them. The CDR3 totals 11 residues. Germline loops: CDR1 LNHDA, CDR2 SQIVND (reference sequence). As DNA, the CDR3 is TGTGCCGGGGGACACCTCTATGGCTACACCTTC. Translation gives CAGGHLYGYTF.

The genes are TRBV27 and TRBJ1-1, with a tentative D call TRBD1 (5 bases). V was shortened by 6 bases and J by 4 bases, with 12 bases between the two germline ends. This CDR3 contains 13 residues. CDR1 and CDR2 (germline): MNHEY, SMNVEV (reference sequence). CDR3 protein: CASSRTGATEAFF. Written as DNA, the CDR3 is TGTGCCAGCAGCCGCACTGGGGCCACTGAAGCTTTCTTT.